Listed below are T cell receptor beta chains from one sample, sequenced in a study of blood T cell repertoires in COVID-19. Repertoires were generated with immunoSEQ multiplex PCR, while TCRdb's copy carries only in-frame clones and drops some. The sample holds 150,000 to 250,000 clones, 85% to 95% seen once. The sequenced sample consisted of peripheral blood. The receptor set was obtained from a young man with COVID-19, enrolled during active disease. CDR3s include the opening cysteine and the closing phenylalanine or tryptophan. Fields, in order: J gene, D gene, clone size, V gene, CDR3 DNA, CDR3 protein. D genes are given only for firm matches. The size entry is marked missing in some rows and otherwise reads once, few, many or a size class.

J gene: TRBJ2-1
D gene: TRBD2
clone size: .
V gene: TRBV19
CDR3 DNA: TGTGCCAGTAGTATCGACAGTCCGGGACTAGGATTAAACAATGAGCAGTTCTTC
CDR3 protein: CASSIDSPGLGLNNEQFF

J gene: TRBJ1-5
D gene: .
clone size: .
V gene: TRBV3-1/TRBV3-2
CDR3 DNA: TGTGCCAGCAGCCAAGATCGGAGACAGCCCCAGCATTTT
CDR3 protein: CASSQDRRQPQHF

J gene: TRBJ2-2
D gene: TRBD1
clone size: .
V gene: TRBV7-3
CDR3 DNA: TGTGCCAGCAGCACCCTGCGACAGGGTGATGGCACCGGGGAGCTGTTTTTT
CDR3 protein: CASSTLRQGDGTGELFF

J gene: TRBJ2-3
D gene: .
clone size: once
V gene: TRBV24-1
CDR3 DNA: TGTGCCACCAGTGATGGCGGGGATTTCACAGATACGCAGTATTTT
CDR3 protein: CATSDGGDFTDTQYF

J gene: TRBJ1-1
D gene: TRBD1
clone size: .
V gene: TRBV9
CDR3 DNA: TGTGCCAGCAGCACCGGACAGGTGACGAACACTGAAGCTTTCTTT
CDR3 protein: CASSTGQVTNTEAFF

J gene: TRBJ1-3
D gene: .
clone size: .
V gene: TRBV5-1
CDR3 DNA: TGCGCCAGCAGCTTGATCGGGGGGGCCGCTGGAAACACCATATATTTT
CDR3 protein: CASSLIGGAAGNTIYF

J gene: TRBJ1-4
D gene: .
clone size: .
V gene: TRBV25-1
CDR3 DNA: TGTGCCAGCAGTGAATGGGCGGACAGAAATGAAAAACTGTTTTTT
CDR3 protein: CASSEWADRNEKLFF

J gene: TRBJ1-2
D gene: TRBD1
clone size: .
V gene: TRBV9
CDR3 DNA: TGTGCCAGCACCTCGAGGGGCTCCGGGACAGTCTATGGCTACACCTTC
CDR3 protein: CASTSRGSGTVYGYTF

J gene: TRBJ1-2
D gene: .
clone size: .
V gene: TRBV12-3/TRBV12-4
CDR3 DNA: TGTGCCAGCAGCCTGGACAGTGGGAAGGGCTACACCTTC
CDR3 protein: CASSLDSGKGYTF

J gene: TRBJ1-2
D gene: .
clone size: .
V gene: TRBV5-1
CDR3 DNA: TGCGCCAGCAGACCGTTACAGGAAGACTATGGCTACACCTTC
CDR3 protein: CASRPLQEDYGYTF

J gene: TRBJ1-3
D gene: TRBD1
clone size: once
V gene: TRBV2
CDR3 DNA: TGTGCCAGCAGTGAAGAGGGGGCGATCTCTGGAAACACCATATATTTT
CDR3 protein: CASSEEGAISGNTIYF

J gene: TRBJ1-2
D gene: .
clone size: few
V gene: TRBV3-1/TRBV3-2
CDR3 DNA: TGTGCCAGCAGCCAAGCGCTCGGTGCAGGGAGGGGCTACACCTTC
CDR3 protein: CASSQALGAGRGYTF

J gene: TRBJ2-7
D gene: TRBD1
clone size: once
V gene: TRBV4-1
CDR3 DNA: TGCGCCAGCAGCAATGACAGGGGAAACTACGAGCAGTACTTC
CDR3 protein: CASSNDRGNYEQYF

J gene: TRBJ2-5
D gene: TRBD2
clone size: few
V gene: TRBV10-3
CDR3 DNA: TGTGCCATCAGTATCGGGGGGTACGGAGAGACCCAGTACTTC
CDR3 protein: CAISIGGYGETQYF

J gene: TRBJ2-2
D gene: TRBD1
clone size: few
V gene: TRBV18
CDR3 DNA: TGTGCCAGCTCACTCGGACAGGGGCTGAACACCGGGGAGCTGTTTTTT
CDR3 protein: CASSLGQGLNTGELFF

J gene: TRBJ1-1
D gene: .
clone size: .
V gene: TRBV4-2
CDR3 DNA: TGTGCCAGCAGCCGGACAATAGCGGGAGAAGCTTTCTTT
CDR3 protein: CASSRTIAGEAFF

J gene: TRBJ2-1
D gene: TRBD2
clone size: .
V gene: TRBV2
CDR3 DNA: TGTGCCAGCAGAGTTAGCGGGGGTTCCTACAATGAGCAGTTCTTC
CDR3 protein: CASRVSGGSYNEQFF

J gene: TRBJ1-2
D gene: TRBD1
clone size: .
V gene: TRBV5-1
CDR3 DNA: TGCGCCAGCAGCCCCAGGACAGGGGACAGCTATGGCTACACCTTC
CDR3 protein: CASSPRTGDSYGYTF

J gene: TRBJ2-3
D gene: .
clone size: .
V gene: TRBV9
CDR3 DNA: TGTGCCAGCAGCGTTGAAATAGGACAACAGTCTAGCACAGATACGCAGTATTTT
CDR3 protein: CASSVEIGQQSSTDTQYF

J gene: TRBJ2-1
D gene: TRBD2
clone size: .
V gene: TRBV3-1/TRBV3-2
CDR3 DNA: TGTGCCAGCAGCCTTCGGCTAGCGGGGTACAATGAGCAGTTCTTC
CDR3 protein: CASSLRLAGYNEQFF

J gene: TRBJ2-1
D gene: TRBD2
clone size: .
V gene: TRBV5-6
CDR3 DNA: TGTGCCAGCAGCCTGAGCGGGGGGAGTTCCTACAATGAGCAGTTCTTC
CDR3 protein: CASSLSGGSSYNEQFF

J gene: TRBJ2-5
D gene: TRBD2
clone size: once
V gene: TRBV2
CDR3 DNA: TGTGCCAGCCGGACTAGCGGGGGGGCCAAGACCCAGTACTTC
CDR3 protein: CASRTSGGAKTQYF

J gene: TRBJ2-3
D gene: TRBD1
clone size: .
V gene: TRBV5-1
CDR3 DNA: TGCGCCAGCAGCTTGATGACAGGGAGCACAGATACGCAGTATTTT
CDR3 protein: CASSLMTGSTDTQYF

J gene: TRBJ1-5
D gene: TRBD1
clone size: .
V gene: TRBV5-6
CDR3 DNA: TGTGCCAGCAGCAAGACAGGGGTGGGGCAGCCCCAGCATTTT
CDR3 protein: CASSKTGVGQPQHF

J gene: TRBJ1-1
D gene: .
clone size: .
V gene: TRBV19
CDR3 DNA: TGTGCCAGCGGAAGAGGGCTAGGTGAAGCTTTCTTT
CDR3 protein: CASGRGLGEAFF

J gene: TRBJ2-7
D gene: TRBD2
clone size: .
V gene: TRBV6-5
CDR3 DNA: TGTGCCAGCAGGTCCGCGGGGGGGAGCTCCTACGAGCAGTACTTC
CDR3 protein: CASRSAGGSSYEQYF

J gene: TRBJ1-2
D gene: TRBD1
clone size: .
V gene: TRBV5-1
CDR3 DNA: TGCGCCAGCAGCTCCCAGGGGGAAGATGGCTACACCTTC
CDR3 protein: CASSSQGEDGYTF

J gene: TRBJ1-5
D gene: TRBD1
clone size: .
V gene: TRBV5-6
CDR3 DNA: TGTGCCAGCAGCTCAACTGGGACAGGTCGGCAGCCCCAGCATTTT
CDR3 protein: CASSSTGTGRQPQHF

J gene: TRBJ1-5
D gene: TRBD1
clone size: .
V gene: TRBV6-5
CDR3 DNA: TGTGCCAGCAGTTCCCAGACAGGGGGATCAAATCAGCCCCAGCATTTT
CDR3 protein: CASSSQTGGSNQPQHF

J gene: TRBJ1-1
D gene: .
clone size: .
V gene: TRBV5-4
CDR3 DNA: TGTGCCAGCAGCTTGGCCCAGGCCAACACTGAAGCTTTCTTT
CDR3 protein: CASSLAQANTEAFF

J gene: TRBJ1-3
D gene: .
clone size: .
V gene: TRBV9
CDR3 DNA: TGTGCCAGCAGAGGCACAGGGCACGCCATATATTTT
CDR3 protein: CASRGTGHAIYF

J gene: TRBJ1-2
D gene: .
clone size: .
V gene: TRBV27
CDR3 DNA: TGTGCCAGCAGTTCCCCAGGGTTCGGCTACACCTTC
CDR3 protein: CASSSPGFGYTF

J gene: TRBJ2-2
D gene: .
clone size: .
V gene: TRBV7-2
CDR3 DNA: TGTGCCAGCAGCTTAGTAGACAGAAGTTCCGGGGAGCTGTTTTTT
CDR3 protein: CASSLVDRSSGELFF

J gene: TRBJ1-5
D gene: TRBD1
clone size: .
V gene: TRBV12-5
CDR3 DNA: TGTGCTAGTGGCCGGACAGGGAGTAGCAATCAGCCCCAGCATTTT
CDR3 protein: CASGRTGSSNQPQHF

J gene: TRBJ1-2
D gene: TRBD1
clone size: .
V gene: TRBV15
CDR3 DNA: TGTGCCACCAGCAGACCCTGGGACAGGTCGTATGGCTACACCTTC
CDR3 protein: CATSRPWDRSYGYTF

J gene: TRBJ2-1
D gene: TRBD2
clone size: .
V gene: TRBV7-9
CDR3 DNA: TGTGCCAGCAGCAAAGCCCTAGCGGGGGTGGATGAGCAGTTCTTC
CDR3 protein: CASSKALAGVDEQFF

J gene: TRBJ1-2
D gene: .
clone size: .
V gene: TRBV3-1/TRBV3-2
CDR3 DNA: TGTGCCAGCAGCCAAGATACGACAGACTATGGCTACACCTTC
CDR3 protein: CASSQDTTDYGYTF

J gene: TRBJ1-1
D gene: TRBD1
clone size: .
V gene: TRBV5-4
CDR3 DNA: TGTGCCAGCAGCTCCCGGACAGGGGGGAACACTGAAGCTTTCTTT
CDR3 protein: CASSSRTGGNTEAFF

J gene: TRBJ1-1
D gene: .
clone size: .
V gene: TRBV21-1
CDR3 DNA: TGTGCCAGCAGCAAAGGGGTGGAGAGAACTCCTATGAACACTGAAGCTTTCTTT
CDR3 protein: CASSKGVERTPMNTEAFF

J gene: TRBJ1-6
D gene: .
clone size: .
V gene: TRBV5-1
CDR3 DNA: TGCGCCAGCAGCCCAGGTGACGGGGATTATTCACCCCTCCACTTT
CDR3 protein: CASSPGDGDYSPLHF

J gene: TRBJ1-4
D gene: .
clone size: .
V gene: TRBV6-5
CDR3 DNA: TGTGCCAGCAGTTACGGGGGGACTAATGAAAAACTGTTTTTT
CDR3 protein: CASSYGGTNEKLFF

J gene: TRBJ2-2
D gene: TRBD2
clone size: .
V gene: TRBV6-5
CDR3 DNA: TGTGCCAGCAGGCCTGGACTAGTTGGCACCGGGGAGCTGTTTTTT
CDR3 protein: CASRPGLVGTGELFF

J gene: TRBJ1-2
D gene: TRBD1
clone size: .
V gene: TRBV3-1/TRBV3-2
CDR3 DNA: TGTGCCAGCAGCCAAGAGGGACAGTTCGATGGCTACACCTTC
CDR3 protein: CASSQEGQFDGYTF

J gene: TRBJ2-3
D gene: .
clone size: .
V gene: TRBV5-6
CDR3 DNA: TGTGCCAGCAGCTTGGGCTGGCGAGGTCGGGGGACAGATACGCAGTATTTT
CDR3 protein: CASSLGWRGRGTDTQYF

J gene: TRBJ2-7
D gene: .
clone size: few
V gene: TRBV5-4
CDR3 DNA: TGTGCCAGCAGCTTGGAAGGCGGAGCCTACGAGCAGTACTTC
CDR3 protein: CASSLEGGAYEQYF

J gene: TRBJ1-1
D gene: TRBD1
clone size: once
V gene: TRBV4-1
CDR3 DNA: TGCGCCAGCAGCCGAACAGGGGATTACACTGAAGCTTTCTTT
CDR3 protein: CASSRTGDYTEAFF

J gene: TRBJ1-6
D gene: .
clone size: .
V gene: TRBV13
CDR3 DNA: TGTGCCAGCAGCTTAGGCGCGCTCCGGGAGCTAAATTCACCCCTCCACTTT
CDR3 protein: CASSLGALRELNSPLHF

J gene: TRBJ1-6
D gene: .
clone size: .
V gene: TRBV5-4
CDR3 DNA: TGTGCCAGCAGCCGACTCGGAAATAGCAATTCACCCCTCCACTTT
CDR3 protein: CASSRLGNSNSPLHF

J gene: TRBJ2-7
D gene: TRBD1
clone size: few
V gene: TRBV4-1
CDR3 DNA: TGCGCCAGCAGCCAAGGTCCCGGGACAGGTCCCAACGAGCAGTACTTC
CDR3 protein: CASSQGPGTGPNEQYF

J gene: TRBJ1-1
D gene: TRBD1
clone size: .
V gene: TRBV4-1
CDR3 DNA: TGCGCCAGCAGCCAGCCGACAGGGAAGAACACTGAAGCTTTCTTT
CDR3 protein: CASSQPTGKNTEAFF

J gene: TRBJ1-2
D gene: TRBD1
clone size: .
V gene: TRBV7-9
CDR3 DNA: TGTGCCAGCAGCTTAGGGGGGACAGGGTCCTCCCTCGGCTATGGCTACACCTTC
CDR3 protein: CASSLGGTGSSLGYGYTF

J gene: TRBJ2-1
D gene: TRBD1
clone size: .
V gene: TRBV7-3
CDR3 DNA: TGTGCCAGCAGCCCAGACAGGGCCATCAATGAGCAGTTCTTC
CDR3 protein: CASSPDRAINEQFF

J gene: TRBJ1-2
D gene: TRBD1
clone size: .
V gene: TRBV30
CDR3 DNA: TGTGCCGGAACAGGGGGAGGCTACACCTTC
CDR3 protein: CAGTGGGYTF

J gene: TRBJ1-6
D gene: .
clone size: .
V gene: TRBV9
CDR3 DNA: TGTGCCAGCAGCGTGGAGAGTTCACCCCTCCACTTT
CDR3 protein: CASSVESSPLHF